These T cell receptor beta chains were read from a single sample in a study of blood T cell repertoires in COVID-19. Libraries were prepared by immunoSEQ multiplex PCR; TCRdb keeps only in-frame clonotypes and omits some of them. The sample lists fewer than 200,000 clones, about 85% seen once, with 6.5% to 9% in the top ten. Sequencing was done on a sample of peripheral blood. The receptor set was obtained from an older woman with acute or convalescent COVID-19. CDR3s include the opening cysteine and the closing phenylalanine or tryptophan. The order of the fields is V gene, D gene, clone size, J gene, CDR3 protein, CDR3 DNA. A D gene is named only where the DNA matches it firmly. Expanded clones are given a class, and other clones once, few, many or no size at all.

TRBV19,TRBD1,many,TRBJ1-5,CASRQGTLENQPQHF,TGTGCCAGCAGACAGGGGACCTTAGAAAATCAGCCCCAGCATTTT
TRBV6-6,TRBD1,NA,TRBJ1-4,CASRTAGTGGEKLFF,TGTGCCAGCAGAACCGCCGGGACAGGGGGGGAAAAACTGTTTTTT
TRBV11-2,NA,NA,TRBJ1-2,CASSPDGRWTRYTF,TGTGCCAGCAGCCCCGATGGGAGGTGGACGCGCTACACCTTC
TRBV3-1/TRBV3-2,NA,NA,TRBJ1-2,CASSPRRGTDYGYTF,TGTGCCAGCAGCCCACGTAGGGGGACGGACTATGGCTACACCTTC
TRBV18,NA,NA,TRBJ2-7,CASSPLAPQGSYEQYF,TGTGCCAGCTCACCGCTCGCGCCTCAGGGTTCCTACGAGCAGTACTTC
TRBV7-8,NA,NA,TRBJ2-1,CASSPDTTYNEQFF,TGTGCCAGCAGCCCAGATACGACCTACAATGAGCAGTTCTTC
TRBV5-1,NA,NA,TRBJ2-3,CASSLADRGSTDTQYF,TGCGCCAGCAGCTTGGCAGATCGGGGGAGCACAGATACGCAGTATTTT
TRBV5-1,NA,once,TRBJ2-1,CASAVARGEQFF,TGCGCCAGCGCGGTAGCGAGAGGTGAGCAGTTCTTC
TRBV6-2/TRBV6-3,NA,NA,TRBJ2-4,CASSYSRGAGKDKNIQYF,TGTGCCAGCAGTTACTCTAGAGGGGCGGGAAAGGACAAAAACATTCAGTACTTC
TRBV18,NA,NA,TRBJ1-5,CASSPKEGNQPQHF,TGTGCCAGCTCACCGAAGGAGGGAAATCAGCCCCAGCATTTT
TRBV6-5,NA,once,TRBJ1-3,CASSYQSYSGNTIYF,TGTGCCAGCAGTTACCAATCCTACTCTGGAAACACCATATATTTT
TRBV29-1,TRBD1,NA,TRBJ1-2,CSVESSWTGPNYGYTF,TGCAGCGTTGAATCCTCATGGACAGGGCCGAACTATGGCTACACCTTC
TRBV28,NA,NA,TRBJ1-1,CASSLGGAGGNTEAFF,TGTGCCAGCAGTTTAGGGGGAGCGGGGGGAAACACTGAAGCTTTCTTT
TRBV20-1,NA,NA,TRBJ2-7,CSASGFSGSTYEQYF,TGCAGTGCCAGTGGGTTTTCTGGCAGTACCTACGAGCAGTACTTC
TRBV7-9,TRBD1,NA,TRBJ1-1,CASSLAGTGRTEAFF,TGTGCCAGCAGCTTAGCCGGGACAGGGCGGACTGAAGCTTTCTTT
TRBV27,TRBD1,NA,TRBJ1-4,CASSPPGTGSEKLFF,TGTGCCAGCAGTCCTCCCGGGACAGGGTCCGAAAAACTGTTTTTT
TRBV7-2,NA,few,TRBJ1-4,CASSGGKLFF,TGTGCCAGCAGTGGGGGGAAACTGTTTTTT
TRBV18,TRBD1,NA,TRBJ1-2,CASSPGGQGSGYGYTF,TGTGCCAGCTCCCCAGGAGGACAGGGAAGCGGCTATGGCTACACCTTC
TRBV5-1,NA,NA,TRBJ2-1,CASSLGGSGRPNEQFF,TGCGCCAGCAGCTTGGGAGGTTCGGGTAGGCCCAATGAGCAGTTCTTC
TRBV3-1/TRBV3-2,TRBD1,NA,TRBJ2-3,CASSPTGTDTDTQYF,TGTGCCAGCAGCCCGACCGGGACAGACACAGATACGCAGTATTTT
TRBV29-1,TRBD1,NA,TRBJ1-1,CSVDGQAVGITEAFF,TGCAGCGTTGATGGACAGGCGGTGGGAATCACTGAAGCTTTCTTT
TRBV14,TRBD2,NA,TRBJ2-5,CASRLAGGETQYF,TGTGCCAGCAGACTAGCGGGAGGAGAGACCCAGTACTTC
TRBV3-1/TRBV3-2,NA,once,TRBJ2-1,CASSQASNNEQFF,TGTGCCAGCAGCCAAGCGTCTAACAATGAGCAGTTCTTC
TRBV6-5,TRBD1,NA,TRBJ1-1,CASLDRGNTEAFF,TGTGCCAGCCTAGACAGGGGGAACACTGAAGCTTTCTTT